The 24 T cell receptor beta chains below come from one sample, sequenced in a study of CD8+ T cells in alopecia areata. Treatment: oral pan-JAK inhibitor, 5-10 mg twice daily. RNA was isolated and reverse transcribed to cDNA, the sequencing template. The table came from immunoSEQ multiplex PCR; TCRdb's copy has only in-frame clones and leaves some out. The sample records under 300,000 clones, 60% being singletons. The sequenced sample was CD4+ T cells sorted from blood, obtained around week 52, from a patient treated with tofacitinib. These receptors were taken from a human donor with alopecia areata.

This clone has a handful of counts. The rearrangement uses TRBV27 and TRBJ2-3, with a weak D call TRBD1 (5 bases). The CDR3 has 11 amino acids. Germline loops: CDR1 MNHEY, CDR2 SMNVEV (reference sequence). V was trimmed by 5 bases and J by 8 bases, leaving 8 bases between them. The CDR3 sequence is CASSLRGTQYF. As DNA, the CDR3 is TGTGCCAGCAGTCTTAGGGGTACGCAGTATTTT.

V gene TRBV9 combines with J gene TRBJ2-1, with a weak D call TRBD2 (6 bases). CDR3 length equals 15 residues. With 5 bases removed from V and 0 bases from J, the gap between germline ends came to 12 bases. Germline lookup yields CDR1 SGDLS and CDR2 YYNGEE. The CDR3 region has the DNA TGTGCCAGCAGTCGGGACTCCTACTCCTACAATGAGCAGTTCTTC. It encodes CASSRDSYSYNEQFF. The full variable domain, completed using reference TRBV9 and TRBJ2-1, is DSGVTQTPKHLITATGQRVTLRCSPRSGDLSVYWYQQSLDQGLQFLIQYYNGEERAKGNILERFSAQQFPDLHSELNLSSLELGDSALYFCASSRDSYSYNEQFFGPGTRLTVL.

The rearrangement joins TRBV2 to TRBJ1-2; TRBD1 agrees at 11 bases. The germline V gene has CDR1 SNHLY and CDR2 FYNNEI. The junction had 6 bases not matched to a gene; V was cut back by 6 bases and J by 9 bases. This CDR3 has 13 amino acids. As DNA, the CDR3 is TGTGCCAGCAGCAGGACAGGGGGCTTACGCTACACCTTC. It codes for CASSRTGGLRYTF.

CDR3 protein: CASSEYTTGNYGYTF. In DNA form, the CDR3 reads TGTGCCAGCAGTGAATATACGACAGGGAACTATGGCTACACCTTC. The genes are TRBV25-1 and TRBJ1-2, with TRBD1 identical over 7 bases. Germline CDR1 and CDR2: MGHDK and SYGVNS. Trimming took 0 bases from V and 2 from J; bases not matched to a gene: 3. There are 15 residues in the CDR3.

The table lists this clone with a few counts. CDR3 loop: CASSLIGWGYTF. The CDR3 region has the DNA TGCGCCAGCAGCCTAATAGGGTGGGGCTACACCTTC. V is TRBV5-1 and J is TRBJ1-2; D not certain. The CDR3 is 12 amino acids. Germline CDR1 is SGHRS and CDR2 is YFSETQ. Trimming removed 4 bases at V and 8 bases at J, with 12 bases between.

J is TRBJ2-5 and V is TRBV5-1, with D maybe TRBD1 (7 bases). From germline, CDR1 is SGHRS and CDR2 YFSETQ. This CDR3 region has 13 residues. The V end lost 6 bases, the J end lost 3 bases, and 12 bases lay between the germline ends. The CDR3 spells CASNPGGKETQYF. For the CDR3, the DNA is TGCGCCAGCAACCCAGGGGGGAAAGAGACCCAGTACTTC.

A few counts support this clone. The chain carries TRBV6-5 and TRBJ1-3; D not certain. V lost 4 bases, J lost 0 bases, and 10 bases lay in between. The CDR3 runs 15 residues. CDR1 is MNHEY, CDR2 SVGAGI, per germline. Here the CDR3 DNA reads TGTGCCAGCAGTTTAACGATCTCCTCTGGAAACACCATATATTTT. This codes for CASSLTISSGNTIYF.

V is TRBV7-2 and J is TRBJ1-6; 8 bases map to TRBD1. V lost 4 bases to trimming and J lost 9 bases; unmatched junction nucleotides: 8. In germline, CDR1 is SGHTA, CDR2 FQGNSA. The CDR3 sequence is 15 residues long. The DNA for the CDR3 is TGTGCCAGCAGCTCACCAACAGGGGGAGGTTCACCCCTCCACTTT. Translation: CASSSPTGGGSPLHF.

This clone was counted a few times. CDR3 bases: TGTGCCAGCAGCGTTAGCGGGGGGCGCACAGATACGCAGTATTTT. Translating it yields CASSVSGGRTDTQYF. The V gene is TRBV7-2, the J gene TRBJ2-3; 10 nucleotides line up with TRBD2. Germline V gene sequence: CDR1 SGHTA, CDR2 FQGNSA. This CDR3 is 15 amino acids long. The junction had 3 bases not matched to a gene; V was cut back by 5 bases and J by 1 base.

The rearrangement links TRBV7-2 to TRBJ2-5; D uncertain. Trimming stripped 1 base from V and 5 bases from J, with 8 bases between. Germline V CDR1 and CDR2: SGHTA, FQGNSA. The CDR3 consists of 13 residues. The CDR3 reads CASSLELRETQYF. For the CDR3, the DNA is TGTGCCAGCAGCTTAGAGTTGCGGGAGACCCAGTACTTC.

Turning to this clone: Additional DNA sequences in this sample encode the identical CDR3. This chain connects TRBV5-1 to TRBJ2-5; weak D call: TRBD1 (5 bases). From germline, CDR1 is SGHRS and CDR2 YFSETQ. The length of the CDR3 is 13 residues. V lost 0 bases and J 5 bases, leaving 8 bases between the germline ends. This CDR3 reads CASSLEGSETQYF. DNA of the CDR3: TGCGCCAGCAGCTTGGAGGGGTCGGAGACCCAGTACTTC.

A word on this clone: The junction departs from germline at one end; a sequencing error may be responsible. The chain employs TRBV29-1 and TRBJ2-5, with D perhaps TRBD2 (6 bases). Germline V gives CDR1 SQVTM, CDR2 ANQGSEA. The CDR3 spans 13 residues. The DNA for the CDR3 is TGCAGCGTCGAAGACGGGGGAGCGGAGACCCAGTACTTC. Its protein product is CSVEDGGAETQYF.

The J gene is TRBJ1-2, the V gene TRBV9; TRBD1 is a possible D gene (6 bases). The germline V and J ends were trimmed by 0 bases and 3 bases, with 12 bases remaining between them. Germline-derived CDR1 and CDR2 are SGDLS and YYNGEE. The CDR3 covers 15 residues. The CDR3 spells CASSVGRGHDYGYTF. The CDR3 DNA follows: TGTGCCAGCAGCGTAGGTCGGGGGCATGACTATGGCTACACCTTC. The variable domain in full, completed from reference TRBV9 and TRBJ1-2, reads DSGVTQTPKHLITATGQRVTLRCSPRSGDLSVYWYQQSLDQGLQFLIQYYNGEERAKGNILERFSAQQFPDLHSELNLSSLELGDSALYFCASSVGRGHDYGYTFGSGTRLTVV.

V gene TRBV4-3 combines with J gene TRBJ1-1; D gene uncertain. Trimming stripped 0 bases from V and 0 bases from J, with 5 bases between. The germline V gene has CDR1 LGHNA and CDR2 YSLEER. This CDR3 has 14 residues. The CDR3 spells CASSQDSVNTEAFF. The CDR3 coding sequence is TGCGCCAGCAGCCAAGATAGTGTGAACACTGAAGCTTTCTTT.

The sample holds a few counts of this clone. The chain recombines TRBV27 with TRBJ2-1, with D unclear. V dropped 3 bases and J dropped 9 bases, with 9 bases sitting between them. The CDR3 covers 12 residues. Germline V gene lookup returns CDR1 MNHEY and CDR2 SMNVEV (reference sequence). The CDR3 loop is CASSFTIGEQFF. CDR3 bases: TGTGCCAGCAGTTTCACCATAGGTGAGCAGTTCTTC.

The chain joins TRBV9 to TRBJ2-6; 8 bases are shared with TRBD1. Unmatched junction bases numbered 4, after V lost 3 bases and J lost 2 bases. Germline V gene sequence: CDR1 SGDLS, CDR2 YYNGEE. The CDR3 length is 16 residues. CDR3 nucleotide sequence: TGTGCCAGCAGCGCCTTCAGGGGGCCTGGGGCCAACGTCCTGACTTTC. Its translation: CASSAFRGPGANVLTF.

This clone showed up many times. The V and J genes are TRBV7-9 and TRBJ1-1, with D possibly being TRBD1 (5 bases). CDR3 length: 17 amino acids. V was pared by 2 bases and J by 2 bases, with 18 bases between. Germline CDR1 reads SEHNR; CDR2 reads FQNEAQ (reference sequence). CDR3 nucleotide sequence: TGTGCCAGCAGCTTACCCCGCAGGGAGAGGGGTAACACTGAAGCTTTCTTT. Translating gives CASSLPRRERGNTEAFF.

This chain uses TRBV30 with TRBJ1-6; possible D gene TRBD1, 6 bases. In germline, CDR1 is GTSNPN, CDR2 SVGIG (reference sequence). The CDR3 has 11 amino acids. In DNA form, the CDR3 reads TGTGGCCTGGGGGCCAGTTCACCCCTCCACTTT. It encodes CGLGASSPLHF.

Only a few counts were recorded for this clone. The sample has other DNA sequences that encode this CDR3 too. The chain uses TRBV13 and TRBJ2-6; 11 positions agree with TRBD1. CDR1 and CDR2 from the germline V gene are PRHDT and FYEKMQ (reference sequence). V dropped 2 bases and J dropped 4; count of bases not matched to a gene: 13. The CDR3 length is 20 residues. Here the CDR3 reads CASSLYRRDRGRAGANVLTF. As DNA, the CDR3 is TGTGCCAGCAGCTTATACCGACGGGACAGGGGGAGGGCCGGGGCCAACGTCCTGACTTTC.

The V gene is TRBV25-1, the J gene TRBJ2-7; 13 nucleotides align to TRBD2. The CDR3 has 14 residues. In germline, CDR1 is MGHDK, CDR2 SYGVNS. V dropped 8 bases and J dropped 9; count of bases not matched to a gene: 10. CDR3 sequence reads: CASPGTSGAVGQYF. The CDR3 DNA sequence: TGTGCCAGCCCTGGGACTAGCGGGGCCGTGGGGCAGTACTTC.

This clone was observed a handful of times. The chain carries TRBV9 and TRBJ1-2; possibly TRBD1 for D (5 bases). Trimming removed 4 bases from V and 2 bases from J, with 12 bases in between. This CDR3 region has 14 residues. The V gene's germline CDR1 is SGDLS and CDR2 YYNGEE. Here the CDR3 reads CASSLGTENYGYTF. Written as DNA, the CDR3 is TGTGCCAGCAGCCTCGGGACGGAGAACTATGGCTACACCTTC.

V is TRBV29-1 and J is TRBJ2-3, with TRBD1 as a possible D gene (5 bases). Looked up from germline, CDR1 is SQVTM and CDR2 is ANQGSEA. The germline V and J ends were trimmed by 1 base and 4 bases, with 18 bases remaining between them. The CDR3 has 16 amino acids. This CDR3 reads CSVEGGAWLGSDTQYF. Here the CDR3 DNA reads TGCAGCGTTGAAGGGGGCGCTTGGTTAGGTTCAGATACGCAGTATTTT.

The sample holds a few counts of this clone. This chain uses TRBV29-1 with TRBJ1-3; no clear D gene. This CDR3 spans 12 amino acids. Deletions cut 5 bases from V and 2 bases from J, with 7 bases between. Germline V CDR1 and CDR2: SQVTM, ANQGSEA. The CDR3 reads CSVRETGNTIYF. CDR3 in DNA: TGCAGCGTTAGGGAGACTGGAAACACCATATATTTT.

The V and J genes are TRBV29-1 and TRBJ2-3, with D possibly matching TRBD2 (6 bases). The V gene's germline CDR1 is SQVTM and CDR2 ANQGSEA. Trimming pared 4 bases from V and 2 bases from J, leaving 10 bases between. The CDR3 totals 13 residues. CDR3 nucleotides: TGCAGCGTTGTCGGCGGGGCCACAGATACGCAGTATTTT. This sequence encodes CSVVGGATDTQYF.